Listed here is a single T cell receptor (beta chain). The record originates from a study of radiation and T cells in renal cell carcinoma. Background on the study: Nephrectomy followed 15 Gy stereotactic body radiation by 4 weeks.

Time point in this sample: baseline pretreatment blood. Treatment here: 15 Gy SBRT to primary tumor, nephrectomy 4 weeks later. Libraries were prepared by immunoSEQ multiplex PCR; TCRdb keeps only in-frame clonotypes and omits some of them. The sample lists 100,000 to 150,000 clones; about four fifths were seen once. Germline V gene data show CDR1 as LNHDA and CDR2 as SQIVND (reference sequence). After removal of 0 bases from V and 0 bases from J, the junction contained 6 bases not matched to a gene. There are 17 residues in the CDR3. The sequencing here drew on blood, taken from a patient whose treatment included radiotherapy and nephrectomy. The source is a woman aged 55-69 years with renal cell carcinoma. The rearrangement joins TRBV19 to TRBJ2-3; 7 bases fit TRBD2. For the CDR3, the DNA is TGTGCCAGTAGTATAGATCGAAGCGGGACTAGCACAGATACGCAGTATTTT. Its protein is CASSIDRSGTSTDTQYF.